This TCR beta chain was documented in a study of blood T cell repertoires in COVID-19. Whole-study context: Collection of acute and convalescent COVID-19 samples took place in the United States, Italy and Spain. In each case, the material was cDNA or gDNA derived from T cells, B-cell-depleted T cells, or PBMCs.

TCRdb's table, derived via immunoSEQ multiplex PCR, lists solely in-frame clones and lacks some. The data show some 280,000 clones, 75% to 90% seen once. The germline CDR1 and CDR2 sequences are SGHRS and YFSETQ. The germline V and J ends were trimmed by 0 bases and 5 bases, with 14 bases remaining between them. The CDR3 runs 15 residues. What was sequenced was peripheral blood. The receptor's source is a woman in her twenties or thirties with active or convalescent COVID-19. The chain links TRBV5-1 to TRBJ2-5; D may be TRBD2 (5 bases). CDR3 coding DNA: TGCGCCAGCAGCTTGGTTCCTAGCCCCCCTGAGACCCAGTACTTC. Amino acids: CASSLVPSPPETQYF.